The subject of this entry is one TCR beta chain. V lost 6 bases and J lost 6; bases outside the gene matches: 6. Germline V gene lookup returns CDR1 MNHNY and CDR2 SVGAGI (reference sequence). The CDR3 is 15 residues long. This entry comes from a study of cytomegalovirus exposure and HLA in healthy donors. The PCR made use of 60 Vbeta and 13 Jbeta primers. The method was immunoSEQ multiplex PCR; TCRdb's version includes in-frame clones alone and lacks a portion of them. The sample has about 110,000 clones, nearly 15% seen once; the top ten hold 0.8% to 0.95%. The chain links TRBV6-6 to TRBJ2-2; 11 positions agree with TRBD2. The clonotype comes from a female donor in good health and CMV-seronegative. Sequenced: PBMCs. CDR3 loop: CASRTLAGEAGELFF. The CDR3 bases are TGTGCCAGCAGAACACTAGCGGGGGAGGCCGGGGAGCTGTTTTTT.